This record looks at one T cell receptor (beta chain) sequence and its context. Its recognized antigen is unknown. No much larger clone exists at a distance of one base, and base qualities are not known. This sample is drawn from a study of identifying expanded T cells in peripheral blood (dated by TCRdb to between 2019 and 2020). About the study as a whole: Technical replicates were generated by sequencing separate aliquots of the same genomic DNA pool, with four replicates compared pairwise.

TCRbeta CDR3 regions were profiled by bias-controlled multiplex PCR amplification of genomic DNA with the immunoSEQ Assay. The authors' pipeline ran thus. To quantify the absolute abundance of each unique TCRbeta CDR3 region, the sequences were collapsed and filtered. Differential abundance was assessed using a binomial (Fisher-equivalent) model and a beta-binomial model in which time-dependent variance fitted from healthy donors was added. Clones with fewer than 5 combined templates were excluded, and clones with Benjamini-Hochberg FDR below 0.01 were called differentially abundant. In the beta-binomial model, variance was expressed as a function of the total template count across the two samples, in the form v = (b*log(k)+a)^2. TCRdb stores this immuneACCESS table with in-frame sequences only. Part of the clones is absent; in the studies checked, under half of the shortfall reflects unresolved V genes, and no reason is known for the rest. From that table come the V and J calls and clone size; the DNA was used to work out D and trimming. The table for this sample lists under 110,000 clones; around 88% of them were counted only once. The ten largest clonotypes hold about a sixth of the sample.

CDR1 and CDR2, looked up from the germline V gene (reference sequence), are SGHNT and YYREEE. The junction shows trimming of 0 bases on V and 3 bases on J, and the gene matches do not reach 9 bases of it. The CDR3, from cysteine to phenylalanine, totals 18 residues. Left in the record is the CDR3 DNA by itself, 54 bases read in frame from the first base. What the authors observed across the whole study: Between technical replicates the binomial model flagged around 1.2 differentially abundant clones, whereas over around 2 weeks the binomial model flagged about 15 and over about four weeks about 19. Across all healthy donors, variance in clone template counts between approximately two-week samples was found to increase significantly with total template count. The authors expected that biological variance in healthy repertoires might rise further over much longer intervals, such as months to years. Across all healthy-donor time intervals, the beta-binomial model significantly cut both the number of clones called differentially abundant and the false-positive rate.

No immune events such as infections were documented for the healthy donors during the collection period. Blood repertoires from healthy donors were used as a training cohort for calibrating time-dependent variance in a beta-binomial model of differential abundance of T-cell clones. The training cohort comprised roughly ten healthy donors, 3 female and 7 male. An age range of about 25 to 64 years, with an average of about 43 years, was recorded for the donors. Whole blood, obtained from a commercial supplier, was collected from each healthy donor at three time points spaced about 2 weeks apart. For immunosequencing, genomic DNA was extracted from unsorted whole blood.

The TCR originated in a person between 18 and 69 years old in good health. This sequence uses TRBV5-4 and TRBJ1-2; TRBD1 agrees with 12 junctional bases. Sequenced sample: blood. The sequenced DNA is TGTGCCAGCAGCTTGGCGGGACAGGGGGCCGGATCGGACTATGGCTACACCTTC. The translation is CASSLAGQGAGSDYGYTF.